The rows below give T cell receptor beta chains drawn from one sample of a study of blood T cell repertoires in COVID-19. The assay was immunoSEQ multiplex PCR, and TCRdb's table has in-frame clones only and misses some. The sample has about 160,000 clones, approximately 84% seen once. Sample: peripheral blood. These receptors were obtained from a man aged 35-49 years with acute or convalescent COVID-19. Each CDR3 is given with its conserved first and last residue. D genes are given only for firm matches. Size is stated for part of the rows, as once, few or many counts, or as a class when the clone is expanded.

J gene	D gene	V gene	clone size	CDR3 protein	CDR3 DNA
TRBJ1-2	NA	TRBV2	NA	CASNGQNYGYTF	TGTGCCAGCAACGGACAGAACTATGGCTACACCTTC
TRBJ2-7	NA	TRBV27	NA	CASSLNKAYEQYF	TGTGCCAGCAGTTTAAACAAAGCCTACGAGCAGTACTTC
TRBJ2-2	TRBD1	TRBV5-4	NA	CASSARTGSTGELFF	TGTGCCAGCAGCGCCCGGACAGGGAGCACCGGGGAGCTGTTTTTT
TRBJ1-3	NA	TRBV10-2	NA	CASSAVGLQGNTIYF	TGCGCCAGCAGTGCGGTGGGGCTTCAAGGAAACACCATATATTTT
TRBJ1-2	NA	TRBV4-2	NA	CASSQDPQGGGYTF	TGTGCCAGCAGCCAAGATCCTCAGGGTGGGGGCTACACCTTC
TRBJ2-2	TRBD1	TRBV30	NA	CAWTTGTGNTGELFF	TGTGCCTGGACTACCGGGACAGGGAACACCGGGGAGCTGTTTTTT
TRBJ2-3	TRBD1	TRBV7-6	NA	CASSPWQGVGDTQYF	TGTGCCAGCAGCCCTTGGCAGGGGGTTGGAGATACGCAGTATTTT
TRBJ2-7	TRBD2	TRBV4-3	NA	CASSQSAASGGGEQYF	TGCGCCAGCAGCCAATCCGCCGCCTCGGGGGGAGGCGAGCAGTACTTC
TRBJ2-3	NA	TRBV29-1	NA	CSVALGGVTSTDTQYF	TGCAGCGTGGCTCTAGGGGGGGTAACTAGCACAGATACGCAGTATTTT
TRBJ1-6	TRBD1	TRBV25-1	NA	CASSEPKTGQGDSPLHF	TGTGCCAGCAGTGAGCCCAAGACGGGACAGGGGGACTCACCCCTCCACTTT
TRBJ2-7	NA	TRBV3-1/TRBV3-2	NA	CASSQDERNRWSEEQYF	TGTGCCAGCAGCCAAGATGAGCGTAACAGGTGGTCTGAAGAGCAGTACTTC
TRBJ1-5	NA	TRBV2	NA	CASTDFTGIQPQHF	TGTGCCAGCACCGATTTCACCGGGATTCAGCCCCAGCATTTT
TRBJ2-5	TRBD1	TRBV6-5	NA	CASSRTGLETQYF	TGTGCCAGCAGTAGGACAGGCCTAGAGACCCAGTACTTC
TRBJ1-1	NA	TRBV7-9	once	CASSRTETEAFF	TGTGCCAGCAGCCGAACAGAGACTGAAGCTTTCTTT
TRBJ2-1	NA	TRBV13	NA	CASSLGGAGSYNEQFF	TGTGCCAGCAGCTTAGGTGGGGCCGGATCCTACAATGAGCAGTTCTTC
TRBJ2-1	NA	TRBV6-5	NA	CASSFHAQRGNEQFF	TGTGCCAGCAGTTTTCACGCCCAGCGCGGGAATGAGCAGTTCTTC
TRBJ2-3	TRBD2	TRBV25-1	NA	CASSEGKRGGLQYTQYF	TGTGCCAGCAGTGAAGGGAAGCGGGGGGGACTTCAATATACGCAGTATTTT
TRBJ2-7	TRBD2	TRBV18	NA	CASSPGPGGYEQYF	TGTGCCAGCTCACCGGGCCCGGGAGGATACGAGCAGTACTTC
TRBJ2-5	NA	TRBV24-1	NA	CATSDSGTVKETQYF	TGTGCCACCAGTGATTCCGGGACTGTCAAAGAGACCCAGTACTTC
TRBJ2-3	TRBD2	TRBV6-1	NA	CASSELAGRGTDTQYF	TGTGCCAGCAGTGAATTAGCGGGGAGGGGGACAGATACGCAGTATTTT
TRBJ1-5	NA	TRBV18	NA	CASSPPGQGGSNQPQHF	TGTGCCAGCTCACCACCAGGACAAGGAGGGAGCAATCAGCCCCAGCATTTT
TRBJ1-1	TRBD1	TRBV11-1	NA	CATGQDRNTEAFF	TGTGCCACCGGACAGGATAGGAACACTGAAGCTTTCTTT
TRBJ2-3	NA	TRBV12-3/TRBV12-4	NA	CASSYSGDTQYF	TGTGCCAGCAGTTATTCAGGGGATACGCAGTATTTT
TRBJ2-7	TRBD1	TRBV5-1	few	CASSLAYLSGTGDEQYF	TGCGCCAGCAGCTTGGCCTATTTATCCGGGACAGGGGACGAGCAGTACTTC
TRBJ1-4	NA	TRBV2	NA	CASSRITTNEKLFF	TGTGCCAGCAGCAGGATTACAACTAATGAAAAACTGTTTTTT
TRBJ2-5	TRBD1	TRBV6-6	NA	CASTSQGQETQYF	TGTGCCAGCACCTCACAGGGGCAAGAGACCCAGTACTTC
TRBJ2-5	NA	TRBV11-2	NA	CASSPTGQGYQETQYF	TGTGCCAGCAGCCCTACGGGGCAGGGGTACCAAGAGACCCAGTACTTC
TRBJ1-5	TRBD1	TRBV19	NA	CASRTGAGQPQHF	TGTGCCAGTAGGACAGGGGCGGGGCAGCCCCAGCATTTT
TRBJ2-7	NA	TRBV7-3	NA	CASSLFGGRGSQYEQYF	TGTGCCAGCAGCTTATTCGGGGGTCGGGGCAGCCAGTACGAGCAGTACTTC
TRBJ1-4	NA	TRBV13	NA	CASSPWAGNGEKLFF	TGTGCCAGCAGCCCCTGGGCGGGGAATGGAGAAAAACTGTTTTTT
TRBJ1-2	NA	TRBV11-2	NA	CASSARDNPNYGYTF	TGTGCCAGCAGCGCACGCGACAACCCGAACTATGGCTACACCTTC
TRBJ1-5	TRBD1	TRBV2	NA	CASSRSGGRGNQPQHF	TGTGCCAGCAGTAGGTCAGGGGGCAGGGGCAATCAGCCCCAGCATTTT
TRBJ2-3	NA	TRBV5-1	once	CASSQQADTQYF	TGCGCCAGCAGTCAGCAGGCAGATACGCAGTATTTT
TRBJ1-5	NA	TRBV4-2	NA	CASSQDMQNNQPQHF	TGTGCCAGCAGCCAAGATATGCAGAACAATCAGCCCCAGCATTTT
TRBJ1-6	TRBD1	TRBV5-1	NA	CASSNRDSSYNSPLHF	TGCGCCAGCAGCAACCGGGACAGCTCCTATAATTCACCCCTCCACTTT
TRBJ1-2	NA	TRBV2	NA	CASRTGPGEGYTF	TGTGCCAGCAGAACAGGGCCTGGAGAGGGCTACACCTTC
TRBJ2-7	TRBD2	TRBV4-1	NA	CASSQEGSGGAYEQYF	TGCGCCAGCAGCCAAGAGGGTAGCGGGGGGGCCTACGAGCAGTACTTC
TRBJ1-6	TRBD1	TRBV27	few	CASRPDREDSPLHF	TGTGCCAGCAGACCGGACAGGGAGGATTCACCCCTCCACTTT
TRBJ1-2	TRBD1	TRBV3-1/TRBV3-2	NA	CASRGTGGRGYTF	TGTGCCAGCAGGGGGACAGGGGGGCGAGGCTACACCTTC
TRBJ1-2	TRBD1	TRBV7-6	NA	CASSPGTGGGMSGYTF	TGTGCCAGCAGCCCCGGGACAGGGGGTGGTATGTCTGGCTACACCTTC
TRBJ1-2	TRBD1	TRBV5-1	few	CASTGGDRGLPNYGYTF	TGCGCCAGCACCGGGGGGGACAGGGGCCTTCCCAACTATGGCTACACCTTC
TRBJ1-6	TRBD1	TRBV7-8	NA	CASSPGSDRERSPLHF	TGTGCCAGCAGCCCAGGGTCGGACAGGGAACGGTCACCCCTCCACTTT
TRBJ1-2	TRBD1	TRBV29-1	NA	CSVEGTGGYGYTF	TGCAGCGTTGAGGGGACAGGGGGCTATGGCTACACCTTC
TRBJ2-5	NA	TRBV5-4	NA	CASSGRSGTEETQYF	TGTGCCAGCAGCGGTCGTAGCGGAACTGAAGAGACCCAGTACTTC
TRBJ2-2	NA	TRBV5-1	NA	CASSLRDIFTGELFF	TGCGCCAGCAGCTTGAGGGACATATTCACCGGGGAGCTGTTTTTT
TRBJ1-2	NA	TRBV19	NA	CASSSDRGVNYGYTF	TGTGCCAGTAGTTCGGACCGGGGGGTTAACTATGGCTACACCTTC
TRBJ1-1	NA	TRBV12-3/TRBV12-4	NA	CASSPNLVAFF	TGTGCCAGCAGTCCCAACCTAGTAGCTTTCTTT
TRBJ1-2	TRBD1	TRBV12-3/TRBV12-4	few	CASSLGDRGGYTF	TGTGCCAGCAGTTTAGGGGACAGGGGTGGCTACACCTTC
TRBJ2-7	NA	TRBV28	NA	CASSLGYSSYEQYF	TGTGCCAGCAGTTTGGGTTACAGCTCCTACGAGCAGTACTTC
TRBJ1-5	TRBD1	TRBV2	NA	CAGKKDRGNGNQPQHF	TGTGCCGGCAAAAAGGACAGGGGGAATGGAAATCAGCCCCAGCATTTT
TRBJ1-5	NA	TRBV10-2	NA	CASTNGDQPQHF	TGCGCCAGCACGAACGGAGATCAGCCCCAGCATTTT
TRBJ2-7	TRBD1	TRBV27	NA	CASSAGQGAYEQYF	TGTGCCAGCAGCGCAGGACAGGGGGCCTACGAGCAGTACTTC
TRBJ2-7	NA	TRBV6-5	NA	CASSYQSYEQYF	TGTGCCAGCAGTTACCAATCCTACGAGCAGTACTTC
TRBJ1-2	NA	TRBV4-2	NA	CASSGRIRDLGGYTF	TGTGCCAGCAGCGGACGTATCCGGGACTTGGGGGGCTACACCTTC
TRBJ1-3	TRBD1	TRBV15	once	CATGNDRVAGNTIYF	TGTGCCACCGGCAACGACAGGGTAGCGGGAAACACCATATATTTT
TRBJ1-4	TRBD1	TRBV28	NA	CASRLTGTGGEKLFF	TGTGCCAGCAGGTTAACCGGGACAGGGGGCGAAAAACTGTTTTTT
TRBJ1-5	TRBD1	TRBV2	NA	CASNRDRESPQHF	TGTGCCAGCAATAGGGACAGGGAATCGCCCCAGCATTTT
TRBJ1-1	TRBD1	TRBV10-2	NA	CASTRTGEAFF	TGCGCCAGCACCCGGACAGGCGAAGCTTTCTTT
TRBJ2-1	NA	TRBV7-8	once	CASSFGHSSSYNEQFF	TGTGCCAGCAGCTTCGGACATTCAAGCTCCTACAATGAGCAGTTCTTC
TRBJ2-5	NA	TRBV12-5	NA	CASGLVQETQYF	TGTGCTAGTGGTTTGGTACAGGAGACCCAGTACTTC